This is a list of T cell receptor beta chains from one sample in a study of blood T cell repertoires in COVID-19. TCRdb keeps only in-frame clones here, not all; method: immunoSEQ multiplex PCR. The sample records a few hundred thousand clones, around 89% being singletons. Source material: peripheral blood. The receptors stem from a woman in her 30s with COVID-19, enrolled during active disease. The CDR3 runs from the conserved cysteine through the conserved F or W. Fields, in order: J gene, clone size, D gene, V gene, CDR3 DNA, CDR3 protein. A D gene is named only where the DNA matches it firmly. Some rows have no size entry. The others give once, few or many, or a class for an expanded clone.

j_gene: TRBJ2-3
abundance: -
d_gene: TRBD1
v_gene: TRBV11-2
CDR3nt: TGTGCCAGCGACAGGGCAGATACGCAGTATTTT
CDR3aa: CASDRADTQYF

j_gene: TRBJ2-1
abundance: -
d_gene: -
v_gene: TRBV7-9
CDR3nt: TGTGCCAGCAGGCCGGAAAGGGAGCCCTACAATGAGCAGTTCTTC
CDR3aa: CASRPEREPYNEQFF

j_gene: TRBJ2-7
abundance: -
d_gene: TRBD1
v_gene: TRBV12-3/TRBV12-4
CDR3nt: TGTGCCAGCAGCCCGGACAGGGAGGAGCAGTACTTC
CDR3aa: CASSPDREEQYF

j_gene: TRBJ1-1
abundance: -
d_gene: -
v_gene: TRBV7-9
CDR3nt: TGTGCCAGCAGCTTAGCGGCCGCCAGGGGGAACACTGAAGCTTTCTTT
CDR3aa: CASSLAAARGNTEAFF

j_gene: TRBJ2-3
abundance: -
d_gene: TRBD1
v_gene: TRBV18
CDR3nt: TGTGCCAGCTCACCACGGGGTGGCAGGGGGTACACAGATACGCAGTATTTT
CDR3aa: CASSPRGGRGYTDTQYF

j_gene: TRBJ1-1
abundance: -
d_gene: -
v_gene: TRBV30
CDR3nt: TGTGCCTGGAAGGGCAGGGCAGGGATGAACACTGAAGCTTTCTTT
CDR3aa: CAWKGRAGMNTEAFF

j_gene: TRBJ1-4
abundance: -
d_gene: -
v_gene: TRBV29-1
CDR3nt: TGCAGCGTGGGGGACTATGAAAAACTGTTTTTT
CDR3aa: CSVGDYEKLFF

j_gene: TRBJ1-1
abundance: -
d_gene: -
v_gene: TRBV7-2
CDR3nt: TGTGCCAGCAGCCTGGGACAGAACACTGAAGCTTTCTTT
CDR3aa: CASSLGQNTEAFF

j_gene: TRBJ2-1
abundance: -
d_gene: -
v_gene: TRBV6-5
CDR3nt: TGTGCCAGCAGTTACGAGGCCTACAATGAGCAGTTCTTC
CDR3aa: CASSYEAYNEQFF

j_gene: TRBJ2-7
abundance: once
d_gene: -
v_gene: TRBV7-2
CDR3nt: TGTGCCAGCAGCTTGGGGGGGGCCACCTACGAGCAGTACTTC
CDR3aa: CASSLGGATYEQYF

j_gene: TRBJ1-3
abundance: few
d_gene: -
v_gene: TRBV27
CDR3nt: TGTGCCAGCAGTGAACCCAGGTTCTCCTACGGAAACACCATATATTTT
CDR3aa: CASSEPRFSYGNTIYF

j_gene: TRBJ2-7
abundance: once
d_gene: -
v_gene: TRBV4-2
CDR3nt: TGTGCCAGCAGCGACTTCGCGGGGTCATCCTACGAGCAGTACTTC
CDR3aa: CASSDFAGSSYEQYF

j_gene: TRBJ1-1
abundance: -
d_gene: -
v_gene: TRBV9
CDR3nt: TGTGCCAGCAGCGTAGCTCAGGGGAGAGGTGAAGCTTTCTTT
CDR3aa: CASSVAQGRGEAFF

j_gene: TRBJ1-1
abundance: -
d_gene: TRBD1
v_gene: TRBV20-1
CDR3nt: TGCAGTGCTAGTCCGTTAAGACAGGGGGCTGGTACTGAGGCTTTCTTT
CDR3aa: CSASPLRQGAGTEAFF

j_gene: TRBJ2-6
abundance: -
d_gene: TRBD1
v_gene: TRBV9
CDR3nt: TGTGCCAGCAGCGTCGAACAGGGGGCCTCTGGGGCCAACGTCCTGACTTTC
CDR3aa: CASSVEQGASGANVLTF

j_gene: TRBJ1-2
abundance: -
d_gene: TRBD1
v_gene: TRBV7-9
CDR3nt: TGTGCCACCGGGGACAGGGGTCCCTATGGCTACACCTTC
CDR3aa: CATGDRGPYGYTF

j_gene: TRBJ1-4
abundance: -
d_gene: -
v_gene: TRBV12-3/TRBV12-4
CDR3nt: TGTGCCAGCAGTTTAGGTGCAGGGGCCCAGTTTTTT
CDR3aa: CASSLGAGAQFF

j_gene: TRBJ1-2
abundance: -
d_gene: TRBD1
v_gene: TRBV24-1
CDR3nt: TGTGCCACCAGTGATGCCACAGGGGGGGAACCCGCTAACTATGGCTACACCTTC
CDR3aa: CATSDATGGEPANYGYTF

j_gene: TRBJ2-1
abundance: -
d_gene: TRBD1
v_gene: TRBV6-2/TRBV6-3
CDR3nt: TGTGCCAGCAGTTACGAGGGACAGGGAATCGATGAGCAGTTCTTC
CDR3aa: CASSYEGQGIDEQFF

j_gene: TRBJ2-5
abundance: -
d_gene: TRBD1
v_gene: TRBV4-3
CDR3nt: TGCGCCAGCAGCCAAGATTGGCCAGGGGGAGAGACCCAGTACTTC
CDR3aa: CASSQDWPGGETQYF

j_gene: TRBJ2-4
abundance: -
d_gene: -
v_gene: TRBV3-1/TRBV3-2
CDR3nt: TGTGCCAGCAGCCAAGGGCTAGCCAAAAACATTCAGTACTTC
CDR3aa: CASSQGLAKNIQYF

j_gene: TRBJ2-1
abundance: -
d_gene: TRBD1
v_gene: TRBV7-2
CDR3nt: TGTGCCAGCAGCCCCGGACAGGGGGCGGGAAATGAGCAGTTCTTC
CDR3aa: CASSPGQGAGNEQFF

j_gene: TRBJ1-3
abundance: -
d_gene: TRBD1
v_gene: TRBV29-1
CDR3nt: TGCAGCGCCGGACAGGGGGGAAAAGGAAACACCATATATTTT
CDR3aa: CSAGQGGKGNTIYF

j_gene: TRBJ1-2
abundance: -
d_gene: -
v_gene: TRBV19
CDR3nt: TGTGCCAGTACCCGAGGGGAGGTTAACTATGGCTACACCTTC
CDR3aa: CASTRGEVNYGYTF

j_gene: TRBJ1-6
abundance: -
d_gene: -
v_gene: TRBV30
CDR3nt: TGTGCCTGGAGAGCTGCCAGGGGTTCATCACCCCTCCACTTT
CDR3aa: CAWRAARGSSPLHF

j_gene: TRBJ1-2
abundance: -
d_gene: -
v_gene: TRBV24-1
CDR3nt: TGTGCCACCAGGGACGGGGGGCCTTCTGACTATGGCTACACCTTC
CDR3aa: CATRDGGPSDYGYTF

j_gene: TRBJ1-1
abundance: -
d_gene: -
v_gene: TRBV10-2
CDR3nt: TGCGCCAGCAGTGATGGGAGGTTGAACACTGAAGCTTTCTTT
CDR3aa: CASSDGRLNTEAFF